The sequence of this T cell receptor (beta chain) was determined in a study of shared clonotypes between healthy human individuals. The assay was immunoSEQ multiplex PCR, and TCRdb's table has in-frame clones only and misses some. The table lists millions of clones, roughly 94% of them singletons, with about 0.13% in the top ten. The V gene lost 5 bases and the J gene lost 2 bases, with 13 bases spanning the gap. CDR1 and CDR2 from the germline V gene are MNHNS and SASEGT. The CDR3 consists of 14 residues. The chain couples TRBV6-1 to TRBJ2-7; perhaps TRBD1 as D (6 bases). What was sequenced was naive CD4+ T cells sorted from blood. As for subset: CD45RA+ positively selected. The receptor was derived from a man aged 18-30 years in good health. The CDR3 loop reads CASSRAGEPYEQYF. Here the CDR3 DNA reads TGTGCCAGCAGTCGTGCAGGGGAACCCTACGAGCAGTACTTC.